A single sample is the source of the 10 T cell receptor beta chains below, sequenced in a study of T cell responses to AZD1222 COVID-19 vaccine. Clones were sequenced by immunoSEQ multiplex PCR, and TCRdb holds only the in-frame ones, with some missing. The sample carries 100,000 to 120,000 clones, roughly 93% recorded once. This specimen consisted of peripheral blood, obtained 28 days after the second AZD1222 dose. The receptor source for this set is an adult who received the AZD1222 COVID-19 vaccine.

This chain links TRBV4-1 with TRBJ1-1, with D uncertain. CDR3 length: 13 residues. V was cut by 1 base and J by 0 bases, with 3 bases left in between. Germline values: CDR1 MGHRA, CDR2 YSYEKL. The CDR3 sequence is CASSQAMNTEAFF. The CDR3 DNA reads TGCGCCAGCAGCCAAGCGATGAACACTGAAGCTTTCTTT.

The genes are TRBV2 and TRBJ1-1; 9 nucleotides line up with TRBD1. Germline V CDR1 and CDR2: SNHLY, FYNNEI. The J segment lost 11 bases and the V segment lost 4 bases, leaving 5 bases of the junction unmatched. The CDR3 is 12 residues long. The CDR3 sequence is CASSGGTGRAFF. Here the CDR3 DNA reads TGTGCCAGCAGTGGAGGGACAGGGCGGGCTTTCTTT.

V is TRBV7-2 and J is TRBJ1-6; a possible D gene is TRBD1 (6 bases). In germline, CDR1 is SGHTA, CDR2 FQGNSA. CDR3 length: 16 residues. V lost 6 bases and J 7 bases, leaving 19 bases between the germline ends. CDR3 protein: CASRGGQIMWNSPLHF. The CDR3 DNA sequence: TGTGCCAGCAGAGGCGGACAGATTATGTGGAATTCACCCCTCCACTTT.

The chain uses TRBV5-1 and TRBJ2-1, with D possibly being TRBD1 or TRBD2 (5 bases each). This CDR3 is 15 amino acids long. Looked up from germline, CDR1 is SGHRS and CDR2 is YFSETQ. V was shortened by 4 bases and J by 3 bases, with 14 bases between the two germline ends. In DNA, the CDR3 is TGCGCCAGCAGCCAGGACATTGGGAGCTACAATGAGCAGTTCTTC. Amino acids: CASSQDIGSYNEQFF. Full variable domain (remainder filled in from reference TRBV5-1 and TRBJ2-1): KAGVTQTPRYLIKTRGQQVTLSCSPISGHRSVSWYQQTPGQGLQFLFEYFSETQRNKGNFPGRFSGRQFSNSRSEMNVSTLELGDSALYLCASSQDIGSYNEQFFGPGTRLTVL.

The gene calls are TRBV10-1 and TRBJ1-1, with 7 bases lining up with TRBD1. With V trimmed by 8 bases and J by 0 bases, 6 bases remained unmatched. CDR1 WNHNN and CDR2 SYGVQD come from the germline V gene (reference sequence). The CDR3 has 14 amino acids. Written as DNA, the CDR3 is TGCGCCAGCTCCGCGGGACAGCTGAACACTGAAGCTTTCTTT. It yields the protein CASSAGQLNTEAFF.

The chain carries TRBV30 and TRBJ2-2; D unclear. This CDR3 contains 13 residues. Germline CDR1 and CDR2: GTSNPN and SVGIG (reference sequence). The V end was cut by 4 bases, the J end by 1 base, with 7 bases between. CDR3 in amino acids: CAWIRWNTGELFF. CDR3 nucleotide sequence: TGTGCCTGGATCAGGTGGAACACCGGGGAGCTGTTTTTT.

This clone was detected a few times. The rearrangement uses TRBV29-1 and TRBJ1-1; tentative D call: TRBD1 (6 bases). The germline V gene encodes CDR1 SQVTM and CDR2 ANQGSEA. This CDR3 has 13 amino acids. V shed 1 base and J shed 7 bases, with 13 bases lying between them. CDR3 nucleotides: TGCAGCGTTGAAGGGCGGACACAGGGTGAAGCTTTCTTT. Amino acid sequence: CSVEGRTQGEAFF. The full variable domain, completed using reference TRBV29-1 and TRBJ1-1, is SAVISQKPSRDICQRGTSLTIQCQVDSQVTMMFWYRQQPGQSLTLIATANQGSEATYESGFVIDKFPISRPNLTFSTLTVSNMSPEDSSIYLCSVEGRTQGEAFFGQGTRLTVV.

The rearrangement joins TRBV27 to TRBJ2-7; TRBD1 matches at 7 bases. The CDR3 loop spans 14 amino acids. The germline V gene encodes CDR1 MNHEY and CDR2 SMNVEV (reference sequence). Trimming removed 5 bases from V and 3 bases from J; junction bases left unmatched: 7. The DNA of the CDR3 is TGTGCCAGCAGTCTGGACAGGAATCGCTACGAGCAGTACTTC. Protein sequence: CASSLDRNRYEQYF.

Here the CDR3 reads CATGTSGGQETQYF. In DNA, the CDR3 is TGTGCCACCGGGACTAGCGGGGGGCAAGAGACCCAGTACTTC. V gene TRBV10-3 combines with J gene TRBJ2-5; TRBD2 agrees at 15 bases. V was pared by 10 bases and J by 2 bases, with 2 bases of the junction left unmatched. The length of the CDR3 is 14 residues. Germline CDR1 and CDR2: ENHRY and SYGVKD.

The V and J genes are TRBV5-4 and TRBJ1-4; D is undetermined. This CDR3 has 16 residues. The ends were cut back, 1 base at V and 5 bases at J, with 15 bases in the middle. In germline, CDR1 is SGHNT, CDR2 YYREEE (reference sequence). The DNA for the CDR3 is TGTGCCAGCAGCTTGAGTACGTCCAGGAAGAATGAAAAACTGTTTTTT. Translation gives CASSLSTSRKNEKLFF.